The present TCR beta chain was sequenced within a study of T cells in Graves' hyperthyroidism and ophthalmopathy. Study as a whole: Before any treatment, at initial diagnosis, peripheral blood was collected. Notes on the study in general: The model's output predicted ophthalmopathy at a median of around 7 months prior to onset.

The CDR3 has 13 residues. Unmatched junction bases numbered 5, after V lost 6 bases and J lost 4 bases. Germline V gene data show CDR1 as MNHEY and CDR2 as SVGEGT. Amplified TCR beta CDR3 regions derived from RNA transcripts. The HTBI set primed first-round TCR CDR3 RT-PCR. TCRdb processed the multiplex PCR reads anew with MiXCR; each CDR3 protein has one entry. The sample contains approximately 380,000 distinct CDR3 sequences, more than 12% of which appear only once. This clonotype showed up just a few times. The antigen remains unidentified. Exclusion criteria comprised uncontrolled infection, other autoimmune disease, pregnancy or lactation. This sample holds PBMCs from roughly 10 ml fresh peripheral blood.

Input material: blood. The chain links TRBV6-2 or TRBV6-3 to TRBJ2-7, with TRBD2 matching over 8 bases. The receptor comes from a man aged 45-65 years with Graves' ophthalmopathy. The CDR3 DNA reads as TGTGCCAGCAGCGCGGGAGGAGTTTACGAGCAGTACTTC. Translating it yields CASSAGGVYEQYF.